This entry is about one T cell receptor (beta chain). With baseline, cycle 4 day 1, and cycle 7 day 1 as timepoints, blood was sampled. The data stem from a study of OX40 agonist ivuxolimab in advanced cancers. Study-wide background: Treatment of patients was with ivuxolimab, an agonistic anti-OX40 (CD134) antibody.

J gave up 4 bases and V 5 bases, and 11 bases lay outside the gene matches. Germline V gives CDR1 LNHNV, CDR2 YYDKDF (reference sequence). CDR3 length: 16 residues. Assay used: immunoSEQ multiplex PCR; TCRdb lists only in-frame clones, some missing. The sample records about 10,000 clones, about 82% being singletons. Here the sequenced sample was CD4+ or CD8+ T cells sorted from blood, taken in a trial of the OX40 agonist ivuxolimab. The genes are TRBV15 and TRBJ2-3; TRBD2 matches 8 bases. The source is an adult with an advanced solid tumor such as melanoma, head and neck, liver or kidney cancer. This CDR3 reads CATSSPGGGLADTQYF. The CDR3 region has the DNA TGTGCCACCAGCTCGCCGGGCGGGGGGTTGGCAGATACGCAGTATTTT.